These 27 T cell receptor beta chains were all obtained from the same sample, sequenced in a study of OX40 agonist ivuxolimab in advanced cancers. Assay: immunoSEQ multiplex PCR; the TCRdb copy retains only in-frame clones and omits some. The sample lists tens of thousands of clones, 90% to 95% occurring once. The sequencing used CD4+ or CD8+ T cells sorted from blood, collected in a trial of the OX40 agonist ivuxolimab. Receptor source: an adult with an advanced solid tumor such as melanoma, head and neck, liver or kidney cancer.

V usage is TRBV19 and J usage is TRBJ2-5; 13 positions agree with TRBD2. CDR1 LNHDA and CDR2 SQIVND come from the germline V gene (reference sequence). V was clipped by 4 bases and J by 5 bases; unmatched bases: 4. This CDR3 has 15 amino acids. Here the CDR3 DNA reads TGTGCCAGTAGTAGGACTAGCGGGAGTCGGGAGACCCAGTACTTC. It codes for CASSRTSGSRETQYF. The whole variable domain, filled in from reference TRBV19 and TRBJ2-5, reads DGGITQSPKYLFRKEGQNVTLSCEQNLNHDAMYWYRQDPGQGLRLIYYSQIVNDFQKGDIAEGYSVSREKKESFPLTVTSAQKNPTAFYLCASSRTSGSRETQYFGPGTRLLVL.

The V call is TRBV2, the J call TRBJ1-4; D uncertain. V was shortened by 5 bases and J by 7 bases, with 14 bases between the two germline ends. The CDR3 contains 14 residues. Germline V CDR1 and CDR2: SNHLY, FYNNEI. This chain's CDR3 is CASSLTPGGEKLFF. The DNA of the CDR3 is TGTGCCAGCAGTCTTACTCCGGGCGGTGAAAAACTGTTTTTT.

The chain has TRBV7-9 and TRBJ2-3; D might be TRBD2 (6 bases). The V gene's germline CDR1 is SEHNR and CDR2 FQNEAQ (reference sequence). Trimming took 10 bases from V and 3 from J, leaving 11 bases between them. There are 12 residues in the CDR3. Here the CDR3 DNA reads TGTGCCACCCCAGCGGGTACAGATACGCAGTATTTT. This encodes CATPAGTDTQYF.

The V call is TRBV6-4, the J call TRBJ2-3, with D perhaps TRBD2 (6 bases). Trimming shortened V by 2 bases and J by 1 base, and 7 bases separated the two germline ends. The CDR3 totals 14 residues. CDR1 and CDR2 (germline): MRHNA, SNTAGT. The CDR3 spells CASSDQRGTDTQYF. DNA for the CDR3: TGTGCCAGCAGTGACCAGCGGGGCACAGATACGCAGTATTTT.

The V gene is TRBV5-4, the J gene TRBJ2-3, with 7 positions matching TRBD1. The germline V gene encodes CDR1 SGHNT and CDR2 YYREEE (reference sequence). The CDR3 contains 17 residues. Unmatched junction bases numbered 11, after V lost 0 bases and J lost 4 bases. Here the CDR3 DNA reads TGTGCCAGCAGCTTGGGGCGAGGGGGCGGGCCCTCAGATACGCAGTATTTT. As protein: CASSLGRGGGPSDTQYF.

The gene calls are TRBV28 and TRBJ1-2, with D uncertain. CDR1 and CDR2 from the germline V gene are MDHEN and SYDVKM. The CDR3 consists of 12 residues. Trimming cost V 6 bases and J 8 bases, with 13 bases left between them. The CDR3 here is CASRSTTRGYTF. As DNA, the CDR3 is TGTGCCAGCAGGTCAACGACGCGGGGCTACACCTTC.

The J gene is TRBJ1-2, the V gene TRBV5-1; 9 bases line up with TRBD1. CDR3 length equals 12 residues. Germline V gives CDR1 SGHRS, CDR2 YFSETQ. V lost 4 bases to trimming and J lost 8 bases; unmatched junction nucleotides: 3. For the CDR3, the DNA is TGCGCCAGCAGCCCGGACAGGGGCGGCTACACCTTC. Translating it yields CASSPDRGGYTF. The whole variable domain, remainder taken from reference TRBV5-1 and TRBJ1-2, is KAGVTQTPRYLIKTRGQQVTLSCSPISGHRSVSWYQQTPGQGLQFLFEYFSETQRNKGNFPGRFSGRQFSNSRSEMNVSTLELGDSALYLCASSPDRGGYTFGSGTRLTVV.

The CDR3 loop is CASSQEALGANVLTF. As DNA, the CDR3 is TGCGCCAGCAGCCAAGAAGCTCTGGGAGCCAACGTCCTGACTTTC. The genes are TRBV4-3 and TRBJ2-6; no firm D call. Germline CDR1 is LGHNA and CDR2 is YSLEER. This CDR3 has 15 residues. Trimming left V 0 bases short and J 7 bases short, with 10 bases between.

The chain carries TRBV20-1 and TRBJ2-2; D is uncertain. The V end was cut by 7 bases, the J end by 6 bases, with 9 bases between. CDR1 DFQATT and CDR2 SNEGSKA come from the germline V gene (reference sequence). The CDR3 length is 11 residues. The CDR3 coding sequence is TGCAGTGTGGGGATGCCCGGGGAGCTGTTTTTT. Translated: CSVGMPGELFF.

This clone appeared a few times. The CDR3 sequence is CASRRAHQMAGELFF. The CDR3 coding sequence is TGTGCCAGCAGGCGGGCGCATCAAATGGCCGGGGAGCTGTTTTTT. V and J are TRBV6-1 and TRBJ2-2; possible D gene TRBD2, 5 bases. The CDR3 spans 15 residues. V shed 6 bases and J shed 6 bases, with 17 bases lying between them. Per the germline V gene, CDR1 is MNHNS and CDR2 is SASEGT.

The chain links TRBV6-5 to TRBJ1-5, with D perhaps TRBD1 (5 bases). The CDR3 is 13 residues long. V shed 6 bases and J shed 2 bases, with 8 bases lying between them. The germline CDR1 and CDR2 sequences are MNHEY and SVGAGI. CDR3 bases: TGTGCCAGCAGCGCGGGGGGCAATCAGCCCCAGCATTTT. This translates into CASSAGGNQPQHF.

The V gene is TRBV28, the J gene TRBJ2-7, with TRBD2 matching 13 bases. Unmatched junction bases numbered 11, after V lost 3 bases and J lost 6 bases. This CDR3 is built from 17 residues. Germline loops: CDR1 MDHEN, CDR2 SYDVKM. CDR3 amino acids: CASSFGGLAGTPGEQYF. CDR3 bases: TGTGCCAGCAGTTTTGGGGGACTAGCGGGGACGCCGGGCGAGCAGTACTTC.

V gene TRBV19 combines with J gene TRBJ1-5; possible D gene TRBD1, 5 bases. Germline V gene lookup returns CDR1 LNHDA and CDR2 SQIVND (reference sequence). Trimming took off 3 bases at V and 4 bases at J, with 7 bases between the two ends. This CDR3 is built from 13 residues. CDR3 region: CASSMGRNQPQHF. In DNA, the CDR3 is TGTGCCAGTAGTATGGGGCGGAATCAGCCCCAGCATTTT.

The V and J genes are TRBV6-5 and TRBJ2-7, with D possibly matching TRBD1 (6 bases). The CDR3 sequence is 13 residues long. Germline V gene data show CDR1 as MNHEY and CDR2 as SVGAGI. V lost 7 bases to trimming and J lost 2 bases, with 12 bases between them. The CDR3 region is CASKGVNPYEQYF. Written as DNA, the CDR3 is TGTGCCAGCAAGGGGGTCAACCCCTACGAGCAGTACTTC.

This clone was seen just once. The V and J genes are TRBV5-6 and TRBJ2-7; possible D gene TRBD2, 5 bases. Germline V lookup: CDR1 SGHDT, CDR2 YYEEEE. The ends were cut back, 0 bases at V and 1 base at J, with 11 bases in the middle. CDR3 size: 15 residues. CDR3 sequence: CASSLGTGWSYEQYF. As DNA, the CDR3 is TGTGCCAGCAGCTTGGGGACGGGATGGTCCTACGAGCAGTACTTC.

The V gene is TRBV19, the J gene TRBJ2-1, with a weak D call TRBD2 (5 bases). Trimming left V 10 bases short and J 6 bases short, with 19 bases between. From germline, CDR1 is LNHDA and CDR2 SQIVND (reference sequence). The CDR3 spans 14 residues. CDR3: CATKGWYGSNEQFF. DNA of the CDR3: TGTGCCACTAAAGGGTGGTATGGGAGCAATGAGCAGTTCTTC.

The J gene is TRBJ2-2, the V gene TRBV2, with 11 positions matching TRBD2. This CDR3 is 17 amino acids long. The V gene's germline CDR1 is SNHLY and CDR2 FYNNEI. Trimming removed 5 bases from V and 4 bases from J; junction bases left unmatched: 9. The CDR3 DNA sequence: TGTGCCAGCAGTAGACGTAGCGGGGGGGCAGCCACCGGGGAGCTGTTTTTT. Protein: CASSRRSGGAATGELFF.

The CDR3 loop reads CASSDRTGTNYGYTF. The CDR3 DNA sequence: TGTGCCAGCAGTGACCGCACCGGAACTAACTATGGCTACACCTTC. The chain uses TRBV6-1 and TRBJ1-2; D is unresolved. Germline assignment: CDR1 MNHNS and CDR2 SASEGT. The V and J ends lost 3 bases and 0 bases respectively, with 11 bases between them. The CDR3 covers 15 residues.

This clone showed up just a few times. This sample includes further DNA sequences coding for the same CDR3. The J gene is TRBJ1-1, the V gene TRBV18; D gene unclear. The CDR3 is 13 residues long. Germline CDR1 KGHSH, CDR2 LQKENI. V was pared by 3 bases and J by 0 bases, with 5 bases between. This chain's CDR3 is CASSPGVNTEAFF. The CDR3 nucleotides read TGTGCCAGCTCACCGGGCGTGAACACTGAAGCTTTCTTT.

The J gene is TRBJ2-1, the V gene TRBV7-9; D remains ambiguous. The germline CDR1 and CDR2 sequences are SEHNR and FQNEAQ (reference sequence). The ends were cut back, 3 bases at V and 6 bases at J, with 21 bases in the middle. This CDR3 comprises 17 residues. CDR3: CASSFSTRRLPTNEQFF. DNA for the CDR3: TGTGCCAGCAGCTTTTCTACTCGGCGGCTCCCCACCAATGAGCAGTTCTTC.

The chain employs TRBV18 and TRBJ2-1; 12 nucleotides agree with TRBD2. The CDR3 length is 17 residues. Germline V gene data show CDR1 as KGHSH and CDR2 as LQKENI. After removal of 6 bases from V and 2 bases from J, the junction contained 8 bases not matched to a gene. The CDR3 sequence is CASSSLLAGGAYNEQFF. As DNA, the CDR3 is TGTGCCAGCTCGTCGCTACTAGCGGGGGGTGCCTACAATGAGCAGTTCTTC.

The V gene is TRBV18, the J gene TRBJ1-1; TRBD1 might be the D (6 bases). Germline V gene data show CDR1 as KGHSH and CDR2 as LQKENI. The CDR3 extends over 14 amino acids. V lost 3 bases, J lost 7 bases, and 15 bases lay in between. The CDR3 loop is CASSPTRGRDEAFF. CDR3 coding DNA: TGTGCCAGCTCACCGACACGGGGGCGAGATGAAGCTTTCTTT.

The chain couples TRBV11-3 to TRBJ1-3, with TRBD1 matching 8 bases. Germline CDR1 reads SGHNT; CDR2 reads YENEEA. CDR3 length: 15 residues. With 3 bases clipped from V and 4 bases from J, the junction kept 5 bases outside the gene matches. The CDR3 loop reads CASSFGGTGGNTIYF. DNA for the CDR3: TGTGCCAGCAGCTTTGGCGGGACAGGCGGAAACACCATATATTTT.

The chain recombines TRBV7-7 with TRBJ2-2; 8 bases are a match to TRBD2. Germline-derived CDR1 and CDR2 are SSHAT and FNYEAQ (reference sequence). J lost 8 bases, V lost 5 bases, and 7 bases had no gene match. The CDR3 covers 14 residues. This CDR3 is CASSRGLAGGELFF. The DNA of the CDR3 is TGTGCCAGCAGCCGCGGCCTAGCGGGTGGGGAGCTGTTTTTT. The whole variable domain, remainder taken from reference TRBV7-7 and TRBJ2-2, is GAGVSQSPRYKVTKRGQDVTLRCDPISSHATLYWYQQALGQGPEFLTYFNYEAQPDKSGLPSDRFSAERPEGSISTLTIQRTEQRDSAMYRCASSRGLAGGELFFGEGSRLTVL.

The chain has TRBV6-6 and TRBJ1-2; a possible D gene is TRBD1 (6 bases). The CDR3 contains 16 residues. Germline lookup yields CDR1 MNHNY and CDR2 SVGAGI (reference sequence). V shed 2 bases and J shed 1 base, with 14 bases lying between them. This CDR3 reads CASSYEGGRVNYGYTF. The DNA for the CDR3 is TGTGCCAGCAGTTACGAGGGGGGGCGAGTTAACTATGGCTACACCTTC.

The chain links TRBV4-1 to TRBJ2-1; TRBD1 might be the D (5 bases). With 0 bases removed from V and 9 bases from J, the gap between germline ends came to 12 bases. The CDR3 spans 14 residues. CDR1 MGHRA and CDR2 YSYEKL come from the germline V gene. In DNA, the CDR3 is TGCGCCAGCAGCCAAGATACAGGTAGGGTTGAGCAGTTCTTC. Translated: CASSQDTGRVEQFF.

The rearrangement links TRBV7-9 to TRBJ2-5; D call uncertain. V shed 1 base and J shed 7 bases, with 7 bases lying between them. There are 12 residues in the CDR3. CDR1 and CDR2 from the germline V gene are SEHNR and FQNEAQ (reference sequence). The CDR3 here is CASSLDPGTQYF. The CDR3 DNA sequence: TGTGCCAGCAGCTTAGACCCAGGGACCCAGTACTTC.